This T cell receptor (beta chain) stems from a study of CD8+ T cells in alopecia areata. Study at large: Treated individuals took tofacitinib by mouth, 5 to 10 mg twice daily. Study-level points and caveats: While tofacitinib was given, many expanded lesional clones persisted in scalp and blood.

This sample's treatment: oral pan-JAK inhibitor, 5-10 mg twice daily. A note on this clone: Its antigen is unknown. Other DNA variants within this sample encode the same CDR3.

Germline CDR1 and CDR2: MNHEY and SVGAGI. Trimming took off 6 bases at V and 2 bases at J, with 10 bases between the two ends. This CDR3 is 13 amino acids long. cDNA prepared by RNA extraction and subsequent reverse transcription served as the template for sequencing. The protocol was immunoSEQ multiplex PCR, while the TCRdb copy is restricted to in-frame clones and leaves out a portion. The sample lists approximately 180,000 clones, roughly 60% occurring once. The sequences come from CD4+ T cells sorted from blood, collected at week 24, from a patient treated with tofacitinib. This receptor was taken from a human donor with alopecia areata. The chain uses TRBV6-5 and TRBJ1-2; D ambiguous. CDR3 loop: CASSRTANYGYTF. Written as DNA, the CDR3 is TGTGCCAGCAGCCGGACCGCAAACTATGGCTACACCTTC.